The rows below give T cell receptor beta chains drawn from one sample of a study of cytomegalovirus exposure and HLA in healthy donors. Clones were sequenced by immunoSEQ multiplex PCR, and TCRdb holds only the in-frame ones, with some missing. The repertoire includes fewer than 200,000 clones, approximately 81% of them detected once, and about 2.2% sits in the top ten. Sequenced material: PBMCs. These receptors came from a young woman in good health and CMV-seronegative. CDR3s include the opening cysteine and the closing phenylalanine or tryptophan.

v_gene | CDR3aa
TRBV27 | CASRDRGIFGELFF
TRBV11-1 | CASSKDRVTSYEQYF
TRBV27 | CASSLSGAWYGYTF
TRBV6-5 | CASTPETGGARYTF
TRBV15 | CATSNRRGVSGNTIYF
TRBV6-1 | CASSDNYEQYF
TRBV18 | CASSPSSHVDRAGEAFF
TRBV10-3 | CAIRESSYNEQFF
TRBV28 | CASSLLLDNEQFF
TRBV4-3 | CASSQDWRAGEKLFF
TRBV28 | CASSLRGSVNTEAFF
TRBV13 | CASSLRGPTGELFF